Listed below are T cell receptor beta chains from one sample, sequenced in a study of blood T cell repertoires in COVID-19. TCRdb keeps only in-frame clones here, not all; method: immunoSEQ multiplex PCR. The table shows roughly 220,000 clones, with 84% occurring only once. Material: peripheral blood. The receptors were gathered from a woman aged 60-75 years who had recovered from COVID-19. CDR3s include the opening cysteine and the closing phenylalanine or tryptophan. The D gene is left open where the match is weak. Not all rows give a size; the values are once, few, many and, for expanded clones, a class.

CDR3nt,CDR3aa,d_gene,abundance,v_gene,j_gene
TGTGCCAGCAGTTACGTACAGGGGGTCACTAATGAAAAACTGTTTTTT,CASSYVQGVTNEKLFF,TRBD1,-,TRBV6-6,TRBJ1-4
TGTGCCAGCAGCCGGGACATTTCAACTAATGAAAAACTGTTTTTT,CASSRDISTNEKLFF,-,-,TRBV7-2,TRBJ1-4
TGTGCCAGCAGCCCCCCCGGCGGGGCGGTGTTCTTC,CASSPPGGAVFF,-,-,TRBV5-4,TRBJ2-1
TGCAGCGTTGTTGGGCAGAGAGAAGAGACCCAGTACTTC,CSVVGQREETQYF,-,-,TRBV29-1,TRBJ2-5
TGCGCCAGCAGCCACCGTGGAGGGGCAACTAATGAAAAACTGTTTTTT,CASSHRGGATNEKLFF,-,few,TRBV4-1,TRBJ1-4
TGTGCCAGCAGCCTAACAGGACTAGCGGCGGATACGCAGTATTTT,CASSLTGLAADTQYF,TRBD2,-,TRBV7-3,TRBJ2-3
TGTGCCTGGAGTGTCGAATTTGCCCGGGGCAATCAGCCCCAGCATTTT,CAWSVEFARGNQPQHF,-,-,TRBV30,TRBJ1-5
TGTGCCATCAGATCCGGGACAGGGGACCCGTACTTC,CAIRSGTGDPYF,TRBD1,few,TRBV10-3,TRBJ2-7
TGTGCCACCAGTGATCCCGGGACTAGCGGTGGCAATGAGCAGTTCTTC,CATSDPGTSGGNEQFF,TRBD2,-,TRBV24-1,TRBJ2-1
TGTGCCAGCAGCTCAACTCGGGGGAACACTGAAGCTTTCTTT,CASSSTRGNTEAFF,-,-,TRBV7-8,TRBJ1-1
TGTGCTAGTGCCCGACTAGTACGGGAGACCCAGTACTTC,CASARLVRETQYF,-,-,TRBV12-5,TRBJ2-5
TGCGCCAGCAGTCAATCTAGAAGGGGCACTGAAGCTTTCTTT,CASSQSRRGTEAFF,-,-,TRBV23-1,TRBJ1-1
TGTGCCAGCAGGGACCCGGCGGGAGCCTACAATGAGCAGTTCTTC,CASRDPAGAYNEQFF,TRBD2,-,TRBV5-4,TRBJ2-1
TGTGCCAGCAGTGAAGGAGGTAGGGGTCAGCCCCAGCATTTT,CASSEGGRGQPQHF,-,many,TRBV2,TRBJ1-5
TGTGCCAGCAGCCCACGGACAGGGCCGAACACTGAAGCTTTCTTT,CASSPRTGPNTEAFF,TRBD1,-,TRBV7-9,TRBJ1-1
TGTGCCAGCAGTGACGCGGGGGGCGCCTACAATGAGCAGTTCTTC,CASSDAGGAYNEQFF,TRBD2,-,TRBV6-1,TRBJ2-1
TGTGCCAGTAGTATCAAGGGGAATTCGGGTGGCTACACCTTC,CASSIKGNSGGYTF,-,-,TRBV19,TRBJ1-2
TGTGCCTGGAGTGTGGCCGTAACACCTTTCTTT,CAWSVAVTPFF,-,-,TRBV30,TRBJ1-1
TGTGCCAGCAGCTCGACAGGGGTTCCTGGAAACACCATATATTTT,CASSSTGVPGNTIYF,TRBD1,-,TRBV11-2,TRBJ1-3
TGTGCCAGCAGTTACATCGGAGAAGCTAACTATGGCTACACCTTC,CASSYIGEANYGYTF,-,-,TRBV6-5,TRBJ1-2
TGTGCCAGCAGCCCCGGGACAGGGCTAAACACCATATATTTT,CASSPGTGLNTIYF,TRBD1,-,TRBV11-2,TRBJ1-3
TGTGCCAGCAGCTTAACCGGCGGAGCCTACGAGCAGTACTTC,CASSLTGGAYEQYF,-,-,TRBV7-3,TRBJ2-7
TGCGCCAGCAGCCAAGGTCGGGCGAGGGTTTCCTACAATGAGCAGTTCTTC,CASSQGRARVSYNEQFF,-,-,TRBV4-1,TRBJ2-1
TGTGCCAGCAGTTTCCGACAGGGCTCCTATGGCTACACCTTC,CASSFRQGSYGYTF,TRBD1,-,TRBV27,TRBJ1-2
TGTGCCTGGAATCGGCGGGGGACCACCGGGGAGCTGTTTTTT,CAWNRRGTTGELFF,TRBD2,-,TRBV30,TRBJ2-2
TGTGCCAGCAAAAACGGCCAGCGGGGACCCGGGGAGCTGTTTTTT,CASKNGQRGPGELFF,TRBD2,-,TRBV13,TRBJ2-2
TGTGCCAGTAGTATAAAAACAGGGGCTGAATCACCCCTCCACTTT,CASSIKTGAESPLHF,TRBD1,-,TRBV19,TRBJ1-6
TGTGCCAGCAGCCCCGACCGGGCGGGGGTTTACACAGATACGCAGTATTTT,CASSPDRAGVYTDTQYF,TRBD2,-,TRBV7-2,TRBJ2-3
TGTGCCTGCAGCTCCACAGGGGTCGGCAATCAGCCCCAGCATTTT,CACSSTGVGNQPQHF,TRBD1,-,TRBV5-4,TRBJ1-5
TGTGCTAGTGGTTTGGTACCCCGAGGAGACTATGGCTACACCTTC,CASGLVPRGDYGYTF,-,-,TRBV12-5,TRBJ1-2
TGTGCCAGCAGTTCCCCCTTAGCGGGGCCTCCCGTTGGAACCCAGTACTTC,CASSSPLAGPPVGTQYF,TRBD2,-,TRBV6-4,TRBJ2-5